These T cell receptor beta chains were read from a single sample in a study of OX40 agonist ivuxolimab in advanced cancers. The data were produced by immunoSEQ multiplex PCR, yet TCRdb's version contains in-frame clones alone and is incomplete. The table has 74,000 or so clones, around 93% seen once. The input for sequencing was CD4+ or CD8+ T cells sorted from blood, taken in a trial of the OX40 agonist ivuxolimab. The receptors were sampled from an adult with an advanced solid tumor such as melanoma, head and neck, liver or kidney cancer. CDR3s include the opening cysteine and the closing phenylalanine or tryptophan. D genes are given only for firm matches. Size tells how often a clone was seen (once, few, many) or the class of an expanded clone, and some rows leave it out.

TRBJ2-1,-,TRBV12-5,-,TGTGCTAGTGAAGGGAACTATGAGCAGTTCTTC,CASEGNYEQFF
TRBJ2-7,-,TRBV5-1,-,TGCGCCAGCAGCTTGGCCGAGGGAATCCGGGAATCCGCTACCGAGCAGTACTTC,CASSLAEGIRESATEQYF
TRBJ2-3,once,TRBV6-1,TRBD2,TGTGCCAGCAGGGTTTGGCGGGGGGAAATGGATACGCAGTATTTT,CASRVWRGEMDTQYF
TRBJ1-6,-,TRBV7-9,-,TGTGCCAGCAGCTTCAGCCCTCAGGGAAATTCACCCCTCCACTTT,CASSFSPQGNSPLHF
TRBJ1-5,-,TRBV30,-,TGTGCCTGGAGTCCCTCCGGGGGGGGTCAGCCCCAGCATTTT,CAWSPSGGGQPQHF
TRBJ1-2,-,TRBV6-5,TRBD1,TGTGCCAGCAGTACCGGACAGGGTGGCTACACCTTC,CASSTGQGGYTF
TRBJ1-5,few,TRBV27,TRBD1,TGTGCCAGCAGTCCCTCCGGGACAGGGATTAATCAGCCCCAGCATTTT,CASSPSGTGINQPQHF
TRBJ1-4,few,TRBV6-5,-,TGTGCCAGCAGTGGTGAAACAAGGGGAAAACTGTTTTTT,CASSGETRGKLFF
TRBJ1-5,-,TRBV28,-,TGTGCCAGCAGGGTGATAAATCAGCCCCAGCATTTT,CASRVINQPQHF
TRBJ1-2,-,TRBV27,TRBD1,TGTGCCAGCAGCAGACAGGGGAGCGACTATGGCTACACCTTC,CASSRQGSDYGYTF
TRBJ2-4,-,TRBV11-2,TRBD2,TGTGCCAGCAGCTTAGATTCGCGGGGGGGCAAAAACATTCAGTACTTC,CASSLDSRGGKNIQYF
TRBJ2-3,-,TRBV28,-,TGTGCCAGCAGCACCCACCCAGATACGCAGTATTTT,CASSTHPDTQYF
TRBJ1-1,-,TRBV11-2,-,TGTGCCAGCAGCTCAGACAGGAACACTGAAGCTTTCTTT,CASSSDRNTEAFF
TRBJ2-1,-,TRBV14,-,TGTGCCAGCAGCCAATACACTGAGCAGTTCTTC,CASSQYTEQFF
TRBJ2-7,-,TRBV6-1,TRBD2,TGTGCCAGCAGTAGGGTAGCGGGGGGTTACTACGAGCAGTACTTC,CASSRVAGGYYEQYF
TRBJ2-1,-,TRBV14,-,TGTGCCAGCAGCCAAGAGTACGGGGGAAGTGAGCAGTTCTTC,CASSQEYGGSEQFF
TRBJ2-3,-,TRBV18,-,TGTGCCAGCTCACCACCGAGCACAGATACGCAGTATTTT,CASSPPSTDTQYF
TRBJ2-3,-,TRBV5-6,-,TGTGCCAGCAGCGATAGCACAGATACGCAGTATTTT,CASSDSTDTQYF
TRBJ2-3,-,TRBV6-5,-,TGTGCCAGCAGTTACCACAGCCAAGGGGCAGATACGCAGTATTTT,CASSYHSQGADTQYF
TRBJ2-3,once,TRBV19,-,TGTGCCAGTAGTATAGCGTCCGGACTGGTAACAGATACGCAGTATTTT,CASSIASGLVTDTQYF
TRBJ1-5,once,TRBV19,-,TGTGCCAGTCGGGGGGGCAATCAGCCCCAGCATTTT,CASRGGNQPQHF
TRBJ2-7,-,TRBV19,-,TGTGCCAGTAGTATTAGGATGGTTCAGGTTGCCTACGAGCAGTACTTC,CASSIRMVQVAYEQYF
TRBJ2-2,-,TRBV15,TRBD1,TGTGCCACCAGCAGTCGGTTAGGACAGGTTCTTGGGACCGGGGAGCTGTTTTTT,CATSSRLGQVLGTGELFF
TRBJ2-2,few,TRBV23-1,-,TGCGCCAGCAGTCAATGGGGCCCCTGGGCCGGGGAGCTGTTTTTT,CASSQWGPWAGELFF
TRBJ2-6,once,TRBV5-1,-,TGCGCCAGCAGCTTGGATACAGGGTCTGGGGCCAACGTCCTGACTTTC,CASSLDTGSGANVLTF
TRBJ2-7,-,TRBV5-4,TRBD1,TGTGCCAGCAGCTTCGACAGGGCCCACGAGCAGTACTTC,CASSFDRAHEQYF
TRBJ1-4,-,TRBV18,-,TGTGCCACCTCACGGGGGGCGGTTGCAACTAATGAAAAACTGTTTTTT,CATSRGAVATNEKLFF
TRBJ2-3,-,TRBV7-3,TRBD2,TGTGCCAGCAGCTCCTTTGCGATGGCGGGGGGCCGCACAGATACGCAGTATTTT,CASSSFAMAGGRTDTQYF
TRBJ2-5,-,TRBV2,TRBD1,TGTGCCAGCCGCGACAGGGGAGAGACCCAGTACTTC,CASRDRGETQYF
TRBJ1-3,-,TRBV18,TRBD1,TGTGCCAGCTCATCAACAGGGGGCTCTGGAAACACCATATATTTT,CASSSTGGSGNTIYF
TRBJ2-3,-,TRBV7-2,-,TGTGCCAGCAGCCGGTACACAGCTGATACGCAGTATTTT,CASSRYTADTQYF
TRBJ2-3,-,TRBV19,-,TGTGCCAGTAGTACCCCATGGTTAGCGGTGGCGGGCACAGATACGCAGTATTTT,CASSTPWLAVAGTDTQYF
TRBJ2-3,few,TRBV28,-,TGTGCCAGCAGTTTTGGGCTAGCGAGTCGCACAGATACGCAGTATTTT,CASSFGLASRTDTQYF
TRBJ2-7,-,TRBV6-6,TRBD1,TGTGCCAGCAGTTACCCCCGGGACAGCCCCTCCTACGAGCAGTACTTC,CASSYPRDSPSYEQYF
TRBJ1-6,once,TRBV28,-,TGTGCCAGCAGTTTAAAGAGGGGAAGCTCCTATAATTCACCCCTCCACTTT,CASSLKRGSSYNSPLHF
TRBJ2-2,-,TRBV11-2,-,TGTGCCAGCAGCTCCCAACAGGGATCCACCGGGGAGCTGTTTTTT,CASSSQQGSTGELFF